The 9 T cell receptor beta chains presented below share a single source sample, sequenced in a study of T cells after posttransplantation cyclophosphamide (TCRdb year 2016). The library relied on the immunoSEQ multiplex PCR assay. TCRdb's version of the immuneACCESS table is confined to in-frame rearrangements and falls short of the full clone set. An unresolved V gene accounts for under half of the shortfall where checked; the remainder is of unknown origin. Listed for this sample are roughly 26,000 clones, none observed only a single time. The biggest ten clones account for around 1.5% of the sample. The sequenced sample was PBMCs. These receptors were obtained from a man aged 50-60 years in good health, CMV-negative, and a related stem cell transplant donor.

This clone was recorded at least ten times. J is TRBJ2-3 and V is TRBV28; D might be TRBD2 (6 bases). Germline values: CDR1 MDHEN, CDR2 SYDVKM. This CDR3 comprises 15 residues. Trimming cost V 5 bases and J 1 base, with 13 bases left between them. The CDR3 region is CASSPGRLGTDTQYF. The CDR3 DNA reads TGTGCCAGCAGTCCCGGACGACTAGGCACAGATACGCAGTATTTT.

CDR3 region: CASKAGTGGPGANVLTF. CDR3 coding DNA: TGTGCCAGTAAAGCCGGGACAGGGGGCCCTGGGGCCAACGTCCTGACTTTC. V is TRBV19 and J is TRBJ2-6; 12 bases fit TRBD1. Germline V gene lookup returns CDR1 LNHDA and CDR2 SQIVND (reference sequence). Trimming cost V 7 bases and J 2 bases; bases outside gene matches: 6. The CDR3 consists of 17 residues.

This clone was counted ten times or more. The chain combines TRBV7-8 with TRBJ2-7, with TRBD1 identical over 10 bases. CDR1 is SGHVS, CDR2 FQNEAQ, per germline. V was clipped by 3 bases and J by 6 bases; unmatched bases: 8. CDR3 size: 15 residues. CDR3 sequence reads: CASSFSPGQGVEQYF. CDR3 coding DNA: TGTGCCAGCAGCTTTTCCCCCGGACAGGGGGTCGAGCAGTACTTC.

This clone has ten or more counts. The chain is built from TRBV10-1 and TRBJ2-3; 10 bases match TRBD1. Per the germline V gene, CDR1 is WNHNN and CDR2 is SYGVQD (reference sequence). This CDR3 region has 14 residues. Trimming took 6 bases from V and 4 from J; bases not matched to a gene: 4. The CDR3 region is CASSRDRGADTQYF. The CDR3 coding sequence is TGCGCCAGCAGCCGGGACAGGGGAGCAGATACGCAGTATTTT.

At least ten counts were recorded for this clone. V is TRBV6-1 and J is TRBJ2-7; a possible D gene is TRBD2 (5 bases). This CDR3 contains 13 residues. The V end was cut by 4 bases, the J end by 0 bases, with 7 bases between. Germline V lookup: CDR1 MNHNS, CDR2 SASEGT. The chain's CDR3 is CASSGGSSYEQYF. The CDR3, as DNA: TGTGCCAGCAGTGGTGGGAGCTCCTACGAGCAGTACTTC.

This clone was seen at least ten times. The rearrangement links TRBV19 to TRBJ2-5; TRBD2 matches at 15 bases. This CDR3 has 17 residues. The J segment lost 2 bases and the V segment lost 8 bases, leaving 9 bases of the junction unmatched. Germline values: CDR1 LNHDA, CDR2 SQIVND (reference sequence). CDR3 nucleotides: TGTGCCAGTCGCGGACTAGCGGGGGGGCCGAGGCAAGAGACCCAGTACTTC. This codes for CASRGLAGGPRQETQYF.

This clone was counted many times. The chain recombines TRBV7-6 with TRBJ2-2; 16 nucleotides align to TRBD2. The CDR3 runs to 20 residues. The junction had 16 bases not matched to a gene; V was cut back by 5 bases and J by 7 bases. Per the germline V gene, CDR1 is SGHVS and CDR2 is FNYEAQ. The CDR3 spells CASSRYPGLAGGLQGGELFF. CDR3 in DNA: TGTGCCAGCAGCCGTTACCCGGGACTAGCGGGAGGGCTTCAGGGCGGGGAGCTGTTTTTT.

Many counts were recorded for this clone. CDR3 bases: TGTGCCAGTAGTATAGACCTGGGGCGGAGCTCCTACAATGAGCAGTTCTTC. This encodes CASSIDLGRSSYNEQFF. This chain connects TRBV19 to TRBJ2-1; D is possibly TRBD1 (5 bases). Deletions cut 0 bases from V and 0 bases from J, with 12 bases between. Germline CDR1 LNHDA, CDR2 SQIVND (reference sequence). This CDR3 is 17 amino acids long.

There are many counts of this clone. V is TRBV30 and J is TRBJ2-3, with 7 bases fitting TRBD1. The ends lost 3 bases at V and 4 bases at J; junction bases unmatched: 4. The CDR3 extends over 13 amino acids. The germline V gene encodes CDR1 GTSNPN and CDR2 SVGIG (reference sequence). CDR3 DNA sequence: TGTGCCTGGAGCTCGACAGGGCCAGATACGCAGTATTTT. It encodes CAWSSTGPDTQYF.